This T cell receptor (beta chain) stems from a study of T cell repertoires in cytomegalovirus infection. Study-level information: Through public TCR beta signatures, both CMV infection and matching HLA type were indicated. Study results and caveats: Public TCR beta family frequency separated CMV-and-HLA carriers, including in an independent cohort. HLA-C-restricted CMV-specific TCR beta clonotypes prevailed in the ex vivo response.

This clonotype has a count of ten or more. Its antigen is not known. TCRdb recomputed calls from the reads with MiXCR, one row per CDR3 protein. The sample contains hundreds of thousands of distinct CDR3 sequences, about 8.8% of which appear only once. CDR1 is DFQATT, CDR2 SNEGSKA, per germline (reference sequence). The CDR3 has 15 amino acids. J lost 3 bases, V lost 3 bases, and 8 bases had no gene match. Sequenced: PBMCs. This receptor was obtained from a human donor in good health (CMV status not recorded). Some clones in this sample may be carry-over from other donors' samples. The chain is built from TRBV20-1 and TRBJ2-1, with 7 positions matching TRBD2. The DNA for the CDR3 is TGCAGTGCTAGTCGGGCGGGGGTGAACTACAATGAGCAGTTCTTC. Protein sequence: CSASRAGVNYNEQFF.